This T cell receptor beta chain was recorded in a study of early T cells in non-severe SARS-CoV-2 infection (dated by TCRdb to the early 2020s). Background on the whole study: Because TCR sequencing was done on bulk RNA from unsorted whole blood, the alpha and beta chains could not be paired.

This clonotype was seen repeatedly, ten times or more. No cognate antigen has been identified for it. No base qualities exist here, and no much larger clone lies one base off it. Set within a cohort of healthcare workers in London, UK, this nested case-control study involved weekly PCR testing of nasopharyngeal swabs along with blood sampling. Healthcare workers were enrolled in the week of the UK lockdown, from 23 to 31 March 2020, and were followed every week for up to about 16 weeks. What the work shows at the level of the full study, not this receptor alone: VDJdb matching was skewed toward anti-spike CD8 responses, so virus-specific expansions were likely underestimated and private and CD4 specificities were missed.

The germline V gene sets CDR1 to SGHRS and CDR2 to YFSETQ. The CDR3 has 13 amino acids, counting the end cysteine and phenylalanine. Just CDR3 DNA is preserved here, 39 bases in frame from base 1. The V end gives up 4 bases and the J end 3 bases, leaving 3 bases in the junction not matched to a gene. Library method: 5' RACE. The sequencer was a NextSeq 500. To correct for sequencing error and PCR bias, the TCR library protocol tagged individual cDNA molecules with unique molecular identifiers. Sequencing covered both TCR alpha and beta chains, and within each sample the abundances of alpha and beta sequences were tightly co-correlated. Concerning the study's data processing: Decombinator V4 was used to annotate the V gene, J gene and CDR3 of the TCR sequences. Expanded TCRs were defined as changing significantly between any two time points under a Poisson model with p below 0.0001. TCR abundances were normalised to the total number of TCRs sequenced in each sample and reported as counts per million. TRAV1-2 paired with TRAJ12, TRAJ20 or TRAJ33 defined MAIT TCRs, while TRAV10 paired with TRAJ18 defined iNKT TCRs. VDJdb, accessed 1 November 2021, was searched for CMV, EBV and SARS-CoV-2 annotated TCRs, excluding TCRs annotated for multiple antigens. TCRdb reprocessing: public reads trimmed at Q25 with fastp, clones called with MiXCR, in-frame beta chains kept. Every CDR3 protein is listed once, alongside the most common genes and DNA of its rows. It is TCRdb's table, rather than the study itself, that gives the V and J calls and clone size. Within this sample are tens of thousands of distinct CDR3 sequences, with over 5% of them counted one time only. The top ten hold 6% to 7% of the sample.

The TCR originated in an adult who was a healthcare worker with PCR-confirmed SARS-CoV-2 infection or an uninfected control (not recorded which). The V and J genes are TRBV5-1 and TRBJ2-5, and TRBD2 matches 7 of the central bases. Sequenced here: whole blood, sampled at baseline. The DNA is TGCGCCAGCAGCAGGACTAGGGAAGAGACCCAGTACTTC. This yields the protein CASSRTREETQYF.